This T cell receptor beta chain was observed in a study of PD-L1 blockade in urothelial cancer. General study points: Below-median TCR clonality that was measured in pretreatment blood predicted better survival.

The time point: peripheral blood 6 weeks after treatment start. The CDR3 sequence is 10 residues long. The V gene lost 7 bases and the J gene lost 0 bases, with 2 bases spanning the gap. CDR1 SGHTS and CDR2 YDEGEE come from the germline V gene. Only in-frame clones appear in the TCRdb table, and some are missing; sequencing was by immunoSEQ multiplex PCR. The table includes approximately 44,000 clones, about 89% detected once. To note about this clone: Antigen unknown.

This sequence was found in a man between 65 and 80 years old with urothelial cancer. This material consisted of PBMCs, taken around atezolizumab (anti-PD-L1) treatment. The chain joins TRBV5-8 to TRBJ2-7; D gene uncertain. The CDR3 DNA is TGTGCCAGCCTCTCCTACGAGCAGTACTTC. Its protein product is CASLSYEQYF.